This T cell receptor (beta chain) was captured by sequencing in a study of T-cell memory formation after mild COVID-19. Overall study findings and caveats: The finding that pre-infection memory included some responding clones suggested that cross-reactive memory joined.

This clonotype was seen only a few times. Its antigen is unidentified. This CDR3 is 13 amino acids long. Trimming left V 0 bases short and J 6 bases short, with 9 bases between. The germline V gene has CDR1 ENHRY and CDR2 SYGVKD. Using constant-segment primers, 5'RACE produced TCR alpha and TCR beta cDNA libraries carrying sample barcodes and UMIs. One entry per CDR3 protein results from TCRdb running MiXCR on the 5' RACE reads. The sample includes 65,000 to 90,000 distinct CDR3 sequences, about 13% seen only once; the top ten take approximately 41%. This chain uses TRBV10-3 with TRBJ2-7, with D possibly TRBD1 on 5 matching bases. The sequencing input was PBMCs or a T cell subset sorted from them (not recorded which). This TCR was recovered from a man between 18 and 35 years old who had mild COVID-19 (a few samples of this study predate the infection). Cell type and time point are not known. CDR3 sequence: CAISESQVGEQYF. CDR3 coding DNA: TGTGCCATCAGTGAGTCACAGGTAGGCGAGCAGTACTTC.